The 21 T cell receptor beta chains given below trace back to one sample, sequenced in a study of blood T cell repertoires in COVID-19. Method: immunoSEQ multiplex PCR; TCRdb's copy keeps in-frame clones and lacks some. The sample contains 50,000 to 55,000 clones, roughly 88% of which appear only once. Sequenced: peripheral blood. These TCRs come from a man older than 75 with acute or convalescent COVID-19.

This clone was observed once. The chain links TRBV2 to TRBJ2-7; D is unclear. Looked up from germline, CDR1 is SNHLY and CDR2 is FYNNEI. Between the trimmed V and J ends, which lost 8 bases and 4 bases, there was a span of 9 bases. The CDR3 loop spans 11 amino acids. The CDR3 spells CASQAPYEQYF. DNA for the CDR3: TGTGCCAGCCAAGCGCCTTACGAGCAGTACTTC.

The J gene is TRBJ2-5, the V gene TRBV28; 10 positions agree with TRBD1. V shed 5 bases and J 0 bases; nucleotides not matched to a gene: 9. Per the germline V gene, CDR1 is MDHEN and CDR2 is SYDVKM. CDR3 length: 17 amino acids. Written as DNA, the CDR3 is TGTGCCAGCAGTCTCGGGACAGGGGACCCGTACCAAGAGACCCAGTACTTC. Translated, it gives CASSLGTGDPYQETQYF.

The chain has TRBV6-5 and TRBJ1-1; TRBD1 is a possible D gene (6 bases). CDR1 MNHEY and CDR2 SVGAGI come from the germline V gene. V lost 4 bases and J 1 base, leaving 13 bases between the germline ends. The CDR3 contains 15 residues. CDR3 residues: CASSSREGGNTEAFF. The CDR3 DNA follows: TGTGCCAGCAGTTCCAGGGAGGGGGGGAACACTGAAGCTTTCTTT.

The chain combines TRBV21-1 with TRBJ1-5; the D call TRBD1 from the table was never checked on the DNA. TRBV21-1 is labeled a pseudogene. The CDR3 has 15 residues. CDR3 amino acids: CASRGTVNLNQPQHF. DNA of the CDR3: TGTGCCAGCAGGGGGACAGTCAACCTTAATCAGCCCCAGCATTTT.

The chain links TRBV19 to TRBJ1-2; D might be TRBD1 (6 bases). V was cut by 5 bases and J by 4 bases, with 14 bases left in between. The germline gives CDR1 LNHDA, CDR2 SQIVND (reference sequence). The CDR3 consists of 14 residues. CDR3 in amino acids: CASSSKTGPYGYTF. The CDR3 region has the DNA TGTGCCAGTAGTTCCAAGACAGGTCCCTATGGCTACACCTTC.

The chain uses TRBV20-1 and TRBJ2-1, with D perhaps matching TRBD2 (6 bases). CDR3 size: 15 residues. Germline loops: CDR1 DFQATT, CDR2 SNEGSKA (reference sequence). V gave up 3 bases and J gave up 5 bases, with 17 bases separating them. This CDR3 is CSASYAGPTHNEQFF. In DNA form, the CDR3 reads TGCAGTGCTAGTTACGCGGGACCGACCCACAATGAGCAGTTCTTC.

This sequence joins TRBV2 and TRBJ1-1; no reliable D call. V shed 7 bases and J shed 1 base, with 13 bases lying between them. This CDR3 spans 14 amino acids. CDR1 SNHLY and CDR2 FYNNEI come from the germline V gene. CDR3 region: CASILQRANTEAFF. CDR3 in DNA: TGTGCCAGCATATTACAGAGGGCGAACACTGAAGCTTTCTTT.

On this clone: The junction shows a germline mismatch at one end, possibly a read error. J is TRBJ1-6 and V is TRBV3-1 (or the pseudogene TRBV3-2); D perhaps matches TRBD1 (6 bases). The CDR3 covers 15 residues. CDR1 is LGHDT and CDR2 is YNNKEL in the germline V gene (reference sequence). The CDR3 protein is CASSQTGSYSSPLHF. CDR3 in DNA: TGTGCCAGCAGCCAAACAGGGAGCTATAGTTCACCCCTCCACTTT.

This clone was detected a few times. The chain couples TRBV7-2 to TRBJ1-3; D is unclear. Germline CDR1 and CDR2: SGHTA and FQGNSA. The CDR3 is 15 amino acids. V dropped 1 base and J dropped 0 bases, with 7 bases sitting between them. CDR3 residues: CASSLGQVSGNTIYF. CDR3 DNA: TGTGCCAGCAGCTTAGGGCAGGTCTCTGGAAACACCATATATTTT.

CDR3 region: CASSLDVGRQFF. CDR3 in DNA: TGTGCCAGCAGCTTGGATGTAGGGAGGCAGTTCTTC. The V call is TRBV5-4, the J call TRBJ2-1; possibly TRBD2 for D (5 bases). Germline V CDR1 and CDR2: SGHNT, YYREEE (reference sequence). The V and J ends lost 0 bases and 12 bases respectively, with 10 bases between them. The CDR3 loop spans 12 amino acids.

The V gene is TRBV15, the J gene TRBJ1-4; no firm D call. The germline CDR1 and CDR2 sequences are LNHNV and YYDKDF (reference sequence). V was clipped by 0 bases and J by 7 bases, with 12 bases between them. The CDR3 sequence is 15 residues long. The CDR3: CATSRDRDRGEKLFF. The CDR3, as DNA: TGTGCCACCAGCAGAGATAGGGATCGGGGTGAAAAACTGTTTTTT.

The chain is built from TRBV5-1 and TRBJ2-5, with 7 bases identical to TRBD2. V was clipped by 3 bases and J by 3 bases; unmatched bases: 8. The CDR3 is 15 amino acids. Germline V lookup: CDR1 SGHRS, CDR2 YFSETQ. The DNA of the CDR3 is TGCGCCAGCAGCTGGGTAGCGGGCCCCGAAGAGACCCAGTACTTC. Translated, it gives CASSWVAGPEETQYF.

There are a few counts of this clone. The V and J genes are TRBV2 and TRBJ1-2, with TRBD1 identical over 7 bases. Losses at the gene ends were 5 bases for V and 2 bases for J; bases not matched to a gene: 5. CDR3 length equals 14 residues. CDR1 SNHLY and CDR2 FYNNEI come from the germline V gene. This CDR3 is CASSTDRNNYGYTF. In nucleotides, the CDR3 is TGTGCCAGCAGTACGGACAGGAACAACTATGGCTACACCTTC.

The gene calls are TRBV18 and TRBJ1-5; 11 bases are shared with TRBD1. The germline CDR1 and CDR2 sequences are KGHSH and LQKENI. The CDR3 runs 15 residues. V lost 2 bases and J lost 6; bases outside the gene matches: 3. The CDR3 DNA is TGTGCCAGCTCACCAGGGACAGGGGGGCTTCAGCCCCAGCATTTT. It specifies CASSPGTGGLQPQHF.

The chain links TRBV7-9 to TRBJ2-5; D may be TRBD2 (6 bases). V lost 5 bases to trimming and J lost 5 bases, with 15 bases between them. Germline V lookup: CDR1 SEHNR, CDR2 FQNEAQ (reference sequence). This CDR3 has 14 amino acids. The DNA of the CDR3 is TGTGCCAGCAGCCCGACCGGGGGACGGGAGACCCAGTACTTC. Its protein product is CASSPTGGRETQYF.

The rearrangement links TRBV5-1 to TRBJ2-2, with D unclear. CDR1 and CDR2 (germline): SGHRS, YFSETQ. This CDR3 spans 14 amino acids. The V and J ends lost 0 bases and 7 bases respectively, with 10 bases between them. The CDR3 is CASSLAGGGGELFF. CDR3 in DNA: TGCGCCAGCAGCTTGGCCGGTGGTGGCGGGGAGCTGTTTTTT.

The genes are TRBV3-1 (or the pseudogene TRBV3-2) and TRBJ1-6; TRBD1 might be the D (6 bases). V was trimmed by 0 bases and J by 7 bases, leaving 10 bases between them. Per the germline V gene, CDR1 is LGHDT and CDR2 is YNNKEL (reference sequence). CDR3 length: 15 amino acids. The CDR3, as DNA: TGTGCCAGCAGCCAAGATCGAAGGGGGAATTCACCCCTCCACTTT. Its translation: CASSQDRRGNSPLHF.

The chain combines TRBV7-9 with TRBJ2-3; 12 bases agree with TRBD2. V lost 8 bases, J lost 0 bases, and 3 bases stayed unmatched. The CDR3 extends over 15 amino acids. CDR1 and CDR2 from the germline V gene are SEHNR and FQNEAQ (reference sequence). This CDR3 is CASLAGGPSTDTQYF. The CDR3 region has the DNA TGTGCCAGCCTAGCGGGGGGGCCGAGCACAGATACGCAGTATTTT. The full variable domain, in which reference TRBV7-9 and TRBJ2-3 provide the parts outside the CDR3, is DTGVSQNPRHKITKRGQNVTFRCDPISEHNRLYWYRQTLGQGPEFLTYFQNEAQLEKSRLLSDRFSAERPKGSFSTLEIQRTEQGDSAMYLCASLAGGPSTDTQYFGPGTRLTVL.

The chain couples TRBV6-2 or TRBV6-3 to TRBJ2-3; 9 positions match TRBD1. Germline CDR1 reads MNHEY; CDR2 reads SVGEGT. CDR3 length: 17 amino acids. Unmatched junction bases numbered 16, after V lost 6 bases and J lost 6 bases. Written as DNA, the CDR3 is TGTGCCAGCAGCCGCCCCCCCGGGACAGGGCGGGTGGATACGCAGTATTTT. As protein: CASSRPPGTGRVDTQYF.

The chain has TRBV9 and TRBJ2-7; 10 nucleotides agree with TRBD1. The CDR3 is 16 amino acids. The J segment lost 7 bases and the V segment lost 3 bases, leaving 13 bases of the junction unmatched. Germline CDR1 and CDR2: SGDLS and YYNGEE. In DNA form, the CDR3 reads TGTGCCAGCAGCGCCCGGGACAGGGGAGGCTCGGGGGAGCAGTACTTC. Amino acids: CASSARDRGGSGEQYF.

The gene calls are TRBV7-2 and TRBJ2-5; the D gene is possibly TRBD1 (6 bases). V was cut by 2 bases and J by 5 bases, with 9 bases left in between. Germline V gene data show CDR1 as SGHTA and CDR2 as FQGNSA. The CDR3 is made up of 13 amino acids. The CDR3 reads CASSLKGVETQYF. CDR3 nucleotides: TGTGCCAGCAGCTTAAAGGGGGTTGAGACCCAGTACTTC.